This T cell receptor (beta chain) was sequenced in a study of T cells in women clearing cervical HPV infection. Generated by immunoSEQ multiplex PCR, the TCRdb table keeps only in-frame clones and is missing some. Recorded for this sample: about 40,000 clones. A remark on this clone: Coverage ceases 3 residues before the CDR3 finishes, and the germline J gene fills in the end.

CDR1 is GTSNPN and CDR2 is SVGIG in the germline V gene (reference sequence). Trimming left V 0 bases short and J 2 bases short, with 5 bases between. The CDR3 runs to 13 residues. The sequence was obtained from a woman between 18 and 69 years old with a cervical HPV16 infection that either progressed to CIN3+ or cleared (not recorded which). The V call is TRBV30, the J call TRBJ2-1; D is unresolved. What was sequenced was blood buffy coat. The CDR3 region is CAWSVTAYNEQFF. CDR3 DNA (partial): TGTGCCTGGAGTGTAACAGCCTACAATGAG.